The rows below give T cell receptor beta chains drawn from one sample of a study of cytomegalovirus exposure and HLA in healthy donors. Assay used: immunoSEQ multiplex PCR; TCRdb lists only in-frame clones, some missing. The sample consists of some 150,000 clones, around three quarters of them appearing once. Input material: PBMCs. These receptors originate from a man aged 40-49 years in good health and CMV-seropositive. The conserved cysteine and the conserved F or W are not part of the CDR3 here. D genes are given only for firm matches.

d_call j_call v_call cdr3_aa
TRBD1 TRBJ1-1 TRBV5-1 ASSRDRGMDTEAF
NA TRBJ2-5 TRBV25-1 ASSDATGRQETQY
TRBD2 TRBJ2-3 TRBV18 ASSPFRGASGSAPDTQY
TRBD1 TRBJ1-6 TRBV10-3 AISEMDRDNSPLH
NA NA TRBV7-2 ASSQIAYEQY
NA TRBJ1-5 TRBV6-1 ASSPGSNQPQH
TRBD1 TRBJ1-4 TRBV19 ASSTPLGTGPNEKLF
NA TRBJ1-1 TRBV5-1 ASSLDLTGNTEAF
TRBD1 TRBJ1-2 TRBV6-5 ASSPGQGVQGYT
NA TRBJ2-2 TRBV7-3 ASSLDPRAAGELF
NA TRBJ2-5 TRBV28 ASSLGALETQY
NA TRBJ2-1 TRBV5-1 ASSTRAEGIYNEQF
NA TRBJ1-5 TRBV6-1 ASSARVTAQPQH
TRBD1 TRBJ1-2 TRBV6-6 ASSLRTGLMGYGYT
TRBD1 TRBJ2-7 TRBV28 ASSLPLTGSHEQY
TRBD2 TRBJ2-7 TRBV5-1 ASSSWTSSDYEQY
NA TRBJ1-1 TRBV30 AWSGVRALGEAF
TRBD2 TRBJ2-5 TRBV30 AWSSLAGRRETQY
NA TRBJ2-7 TRBV11-2 ASSLTAYEQY
NA TRBJ1-4 TRBV28 ASSHGGGGNEKLF
NA TRBJ1-1 TRBV5-8 ASSPHNTEAF
TRBD1 TRBJ2-5 TRBV7-9 ASSLSTGGLGETQY
TRBD1 TRBJ1-2 TRBV6-4 ASSDGNRGTRGYT
TRBD1 TRBJ1-1 TRBV7-9 ASRPGQGSFAEAF
TRBD2 TRBJ2-2 TRBV4-1 ASSRQGLAGLNTGELF
NA TRBJ1-5 TRBV5-1 ASSLQGGDSNQPQH
NA TRBJ2-5 TRBV7-2 ASSLGGDETQY
TRBD2 TRBJ2-7 TRBV27 ASSWTSGSGEQY
NA TRBJ1-2 TRBV6-5 ASRSYAGLYYGYT
NA TRBJ1-1 TRBV11-3 ASSLVPREGNTEAF
TRBD1 TRBJ1-1 TRBV6-1 ASTGTGGTEAF
NA TRBJ2-3 TRBV11-2 ASSLEVDSYTQY
TRBD2 TRBJ2-5 TRBV6-1 ASSEALGGRSEETQY
TRBD2 TRBJ2-3 TRBV10-1 ASSRSGGSAGDTQY
NA TRBJ1-1 TRBV7-8 ASSLDRNTEAF
TRBD1 TRBJ1-1 TRBV10-2 ASSGGTGGAGTEAF